Listed below are T cell receptor beta chains from one sample, sequenced in a study of CD4 T cells in relation to SARS-CoV-2 and coronaviruses. Their recognized antigens are unknown. The method was immunoSEQ multiplex PCR; TCRdb's version includes in-frame clones alone and lacks a portion of them. This sample carries just over 35,000 clones, 65% to 80% of them seen once, and the ten largest clones take about a fifth. What was sequenced was memory CD4+ T cells from PBMCs, cultured in vitro. The origin of the receptors is an adult with COVID-19. Each CDR3 is given with its conserved first and last residue. D genes are given only for firm matches. Only part of the rows carry a size: once, few, many, or a class if the clone is expanded.

V: TRBV6-6
J: TRBJ1-1
D: .
size: once
CDR3: CASLRAAEAFF
DNA: TGTGCCAGCTTAAGGGCGGCAGAAGCTTTCTTT

V: TRBV30
J: TRBJ1-5
D: .
size: few
CDR3: CAWSRDWNQPQHF
DNA: TGTGCCTGGAGTAGAGACTGGAATCAGCCCCAGCATTTT

V: TRBV29-1
J: TRBJ1-1
D: .
size: .
CDR3: CSVGDTARAFF
DNA: TGCAGCGTTGGCGACACAGCAAGGGCTTTCTTT

V: TRBV15
J: TRBJ2-2
D: TRBD1
size: .
CDR3: CATSGAYGTGTGELFF
DNA: TGTGCCACCAGCGGCGCATACGGGACAGGGACCGGGGAGCTGTTTTTT

V: TRBV28
J: TRBJ2-5
D: .
size: .
CDR3: CASHDSGGGRTQYF
DNA: TGTGCCAGCCACGATTCGGGTGGAGGGCGGACCCAGTACTTC

V: TRBV12-3/TRBV12-4
J: TRBJ2-5
D: .
size: .
CDR3: CASSFGGPGTQYF
DNA: TGTGCCAGCAGTTTTGGCGGTCCAGGGACCCAGTACTTC

V: TRBV7-3
J: TRBJ2-7
D: .
size: .
CDR3: CASSADTQSEQYF
DNA: TGTGCCAGCAGCGCGGACACCCAAAGTGAGCAGTACTTC

V: TRBV28
J: TRBJ2-7
D: .
size: .
CDR3: CATAGDGPYEQYF
DNA: TGTGCCACGGCAGGGGACGGCCCCTACGAGCAGTACTTC

V: TRBV6-5
J: TRBJ2-7
D: TRBD1
size: .
CDR3: CASGRGTGASYEQYF
DNA: TGTGCCAGCGGACGTGGGACAGGAGCTTCCTACGAGCAGTACTTC

V: TRBV25-1
J: TRBJ2-1
D: .
size: .
CDR3: CASKKFYEQFF
DNA: TGTGCCAGCAAAAAGTTCTATGAGCAGTTCTTC

V: TRBV5-1
J: TRBJ2-3
D: .
size: few
CDR3: CASSQGPGGLSDTQYF
DNA: TGCGCCAGCAGCCAGGGGCCCGGGGGTTTGTCAGATACGCAGTATTTT

V: TRBV5-1
J: TRBJ1-4
D: .
size: .
CDR3: CASSLDRTRGEKLFF
DNA: TGCGCCAGCAGCTTGGATCGGACCCGGGGTGAAAAACTGTTTTTT

V: TRBV7-8
J: TRBJ2-2
D: .
size: once
CDR3: CASSFSHTAGELFF
DNA: TGTGCCAGCAGCTTTAGCCATACGGCCGGGGAGCTGTTTTTT

V: TRBV2
J: TRBJ2-1
D: .
size: .
CDR3: CASSETFNEQFF
DNA: TGTGCCAGCAGTGAGACTTTCAATGAGCAGTTCTTC

V: TRBV7-9
J: TRBJ1-6
D: TRBD1
size: .
CDR3: CASSPGQGRNSPLHF
DNA: TGTGCCAGCAGCCCTGGACAGGGGAGGAATTCACCCCTCCACTTT

V: TRBV6-2/TRBV6-3
J: TRBJ2-6
D: .
size: .
CDR3: CASSYVSSGANVLTF
DNA: TGTGCCAGCAGTTACGTGAGCTCTGGGGCCAACGTCCTGACTTTC

V: TRBV28
J: TRBJ2-5
D: .
size: .
CDR3: CASRRWREQETQYF
DNA: TGTGCCAGCAGGCGATGGCGGGAACAAGAGACCCAGTACTTC

V: TRBV11-2
J: TRBJ1-2
D: .
size: .
CDR3: CASSLGPNYGYTF
DNA: TGTGCCAGCAGCTTGGGGCCTAACTATGGCTACACCTTC

V: TRBV27
J: TRBJ2-7
D: .
size: .
CDR3: CASSTLYSSSYEQYF
DNA: TGTGCCAGCAGTACCCTGTACAGTTCATCCTACGAGCAGTACTTC

V: TRBV6-4
J: TRBJ1-5
D: .
size: .
CDR3: CASSESGNSNQPQHF
DNA: TGTGCCAGCAGTGAGTCAGGGAATAGCAATCAGCCCCAGCATTTT

V: TRBV9
J: TRBJ2-7
D: .
size: .
CDR3: CASSARSGLYEQYF
DNA: TGTGCCAGCAGCGCTCGATCGGGCCTCTACGAGCAGTACTTC